The present TCR beta chain was sequenced within a study of cytomegalovirus exposure and HLA in healthy donors. Looking at the study overall: Unique TCR beta sequences numbering 120 million or so came from approximately 180 million T cells in an earlier analysis. Study observations and caveats: High specificity and sensitivity for cytomegalovirus status were reported for the classifier. Per a prior analysis, the majority of TCR beta V segments were productive roughly 90% or roughly 30% of the time.

In the PCR, 60 Vbeta and 13 Jbeta primers were used. Sequencing used immunoSEQ multiplex PCR; TCRdb keeps in-frame clones, though not all of them. The data hold some 180,000 clones, with around 75% observed a single time. This CDR3 has 12 amino acids. J gave up 8 bases and V 6 bases, and 5 bases lay outside the gene matches. Germline values: CDR1 MNHNS, CDR2 SASEGT. Notes on this clone: Its antigen is not known.

J is TRBJ1-2 and V is TRBV6-1; 8 bases line up with TRBD1. The source material was PBMCs. The receptor comes from a female donor in good health and CMV-seronegative. CDR3 region: CASRGQVGGYTF. CDR3 nucleotide sequence: TGTGCCAGCAGGGGACAGGTGGGAGGCTACACCTTC.